Below are 2 T cell receptor beta chains sequenced from a single sample in a study of T-cell reconstitution after alpha-beta-depleted transplantation in children. Unique molecular identifiers featured in how the TCRbeta library was prepared. MiXCR, run by TCRdb on the PCR reads, gives a single entry per CDR3 protein. The sample lists 250,000 to 300,000 distinct CDR3 sequences; roughly a tenth were seen once. Source: PBMCs, taken before TCRalphabeta/CD19-depleted stem cell transplant. These receptors came from a boy younger than two with acute myeloid leukemia, due to receive a stem cell transplant.

This clonotype was detected many times. The CDR3 spells CSARDNSYNEQFF. CDR3 nucleotides: TGCAGTGCTAGAGATAACAGCTACAATGAGCAGTTCTTC. V and J are TRBV20-1 and TRBJ2-1; D is ambiguous. V shed 0 bases and J shed 3 bases, with 6 bases lying between them. The germline gives CDR1 DFQATT, CDR2 SNEGSKA (reference sequence). The CDR3 sequence is 13 residues long.

This clonotype was counted ten times or more. The CDR3 bases are TGCAGTGCTAGAGATCGGGCCGGGTTGGGCTACACCTTC. This encodes CSARDRAGLGYTF. The chain has TRBV20-1 and TRBJ1-2; D call uncertain. The CDR3 runs to 13 residues. Deletions cut 0 bases from V and 8 bases from J, with 13 bases between. Germline V gives CDR1 DFQATT, CDR2 SNEGSKA (reference sequence).